This passage covers 17 T cell receptor beta chains from one sample sequenced in a study of cytomegalovirus exposure and HLA in healthy donors. PCR amplification relied on 60 Vbeta primers (plus 13 Jbeta primers). TCRdb keeps only in-frame clones here, not all; method: immunoSEQ multiplex PCR. The sample consists of fewer than 120,000 clones, under 85% of them appearing once. Sequences were obtained from PBMCs. The receptors were gathered from a man aged 30 to 39 in good health and CMV-seropositive.

The V and J genes are TRBV4-1 and TRBJ2-5; TRBD2 aligns across 8 bases. This CDR3 region has 15 residues. The ends lost 3 bases at V and 3 bases at J; junction bases unmatched: 6. CDR1 and CDR2 (germline): MGHRA, YSYEKL. The CDR3, as DNA: TGCGCCAGCAGCCACAACGGGGGGGCCAAAGAGACCCAGTACTTC. Translation: CASSHNGGAKETQYF.

CDR3 sequence: CASSLGGLAGITYEQYF. The CDR3 nucleotides are TGTGCCAGCAGCTTGGGGGGACTAGCGGGGATCACCTACGAGCAGTACTTC. This chain joins TRBV5-4 and TRBJ2-7, with 13 bases that match TRBD2. The CDR3 extends over 17 amino acids. Unmatched junction bases numbered 5, after V lost 0 bases and J lost 2 bases. Germline assignment: CDR1 SGHNT and CDR2 YYREEE (reference sequence).

V usage is TRBV18 and J usage is TRBJ2-1, with 10 bases aligning to TRBD2. Per the germline V gene, CDR1 is KGHSH and CDR2 is LQKENI. The CDR3 is 16 residues long. With V trimmed by 4 bases and J by 5 bases, 8 bases remained unmatched. CDR3 sequence (DNA): TGTGCCAGCTCACTTTTAGCGGGGGGAAACGACAATGAGCAGTTCTTC. Its translation: CASSLLAGGNDNEQFF.

J is TRBJ1-2 and V is TRBV4-2; 10 bases line up with TRBD1. CDR3 size: 18 residues. J lost 4 bases, V lost 5 bases, and 16 bases had no gene match. Germline V gene data show CDR1 as LGHNA and CDR2 as YNFKEQ. The CDR3 DNA reads as TGTGCCAGCAGCGAAACCAGGGGGACAGGGGACGAAGGCTATGGCTACACCTTC. This sequence encodes CASSETRGTGDEGYGYTF.

This sequence joins TRBV7-9 and TRBJ1-3, with 7 bases aligning to TRBD1. This CDR3 region has 15 residues. CDR1 and CDR2 (germline): SEHNR, FQNEAQ (reference sequence). With 4 bases clipped from V and 3 bases from J, the junction kept 6 bases outside the gene matches. CDR3 residues: CASSSRGRVGNTIYF. CDR3 bases: TGTGCCAGCAGCTCAAGGGGGCGGGTTGGAAACACCATATATTTT. Full variable domain (outside the CDR3, taken from reference TRBV7-9 and TRBJ1-3): DTGVSQNPRHKITKRGQNVTFRCDPISEHNRLYWYRQTLGQGPEFLTYFQNEAQLEKSRLLSDRFSAERPKGSFSTLEIQRTEQGDSAMYLCASSSRGRVGNTIYFGEGSWLTVV.

This clone appeared a few times. CDR3 nucleotide sequence: TGTGCCAGCAGCTTGTGGAGGGGCACTGAAGCTTTCTTT. Residues: CASSLWRGTEAFF. This chain connects TRBV5-4 to TRBJ1-1; D is possibly TRBD1 (5 bases). V was trimmed by 1 base and J by 4 bases, leaving 8 bases between them. The CDR3 runs to 13 residues. CDR1 and CDR2 from the germline V gene are SGHNT and YYREEE (reference sequence).

This sequence joins TRBV5-8 and TRBJ1-1; D is possibly TRBD1 (6 bases). The CDR3 is made up of 13 amino acids. From germline, CDR1 is SGHTS and CDR2 YDEGEE. Between the trimmed V and J ends, which lost 10 bases and 3 bases, there was a span of 16 bases. CDR3 sequence reads: CAGGGGRYTEAFF. CDR3 sequence (DNA): TGTGCCGGCGGGGGGGGCCGGTACACTGAAGCTTTCTTT.

CDR3 residues: CAWSRAGFNFYEQYF. In DNA form, the CDR3 reads TGTGCCTGGAGTAGGGCGGGTTTTAACTTCTACGAGCAGTACTTC. V gene TRBV30 combines with J gene TRBJ2-5; D is possibly TRBD2 (5 bases). The J call is in doubt because the DNA end fits TRBJ2-7 better. Germline CDR1 is GTSNPN and CDR2 is SVGIG (reference sequence). CDR3 size: 15 residues.

This clone was counted a single time. This chain links TRBV9 with TRBJ2-5; 13 bases fit TRBD2. The germline V gene has CDR1 SGDLS and CDR2 YYNGEE. The V and J ends lost 3 bases and 4 bases, in that order; junction bases with no gene match: 6. This CDR3 has 16 amino acids. The CDR3 DNA reads as TGTGCCAGCAGCGCTCAGACTAGCGGGGGGTCAGAGACCCAGTACTTC. This encodes CASSAQTSGGSETQYF.

For this clone: Likely a read error: the CDR3 ends without its conserved phenylalanine or tryptophan. The chain joins TRBV2 to TRBJ1-3; no clear D. Trimming cost V 11 bases and J 5 bases, with 16 bases left between them. Germline V lookup: CDR1 SNHLY, CDR2 FYNNEI. The length of the CDR3 is 13 residues. The CDR3 DNA follows: TGTGCCCGACTAATCCCGGACCGAAACACCATATATTCT. The encoded protein is CARLIPDRNTIYS.

The chain uses TRBV7-6 and TRBJ2-5, with 14 bases lining up with TRBD2. With the DNA end fitting TRBJ2-7 better, the J assignment may be wrong. The CDR3 sequence is 16 residues long. Germline CDR1 and CDR2: SGHVS and FNYEAQ. The CDR3 is CASSPATSGGVHEQYF. The CDR3 DNA is TGTGCCAGCAGCCCAGCGACTAGCGGGGGGGTACACGAGCAGTACTTC.

The chain is built from TRBV4-2 and TRBJ1-1; perhaps TRBD1 as D (5 bases). The V and J ends lost 1 base and 4 bases respectively, with 10 bases between them. CDR1 is LGHNA, CDR2 YNFKEQ, per germline. The CDR3 length is 14 residues. The chain's CDR3 is CASSQVAGGTEAFF. The CDR3, as DNA: TGTGCCAGCAGCCAAGTTGCGGGGGGCACTGAAGCTTTCTTT.

CDR3 sequence reads: CASSSRLAGRQFF. The CDR3 bases are TGTGCCAGTAGTTCCCGACTAGCGGGGCGGCAGTTCTTC. The rearrangement links TRBV19 to TRBJ2-1, with 11 bases fitting TRBD2. J was trimmed by 12 bases and V by 5 bases; bases with no gene match: 6. Germline V gene sequence: CDR1 LNHDA, CDR2 SQIVND (reference sequence). The CDR3 extends over 13 amino acids.

The chain joins TRBV7-9 to TRBJ2-5; 15 positions agree with TRBD2. The CDR3 sequence is 17 residues long. V lost 5 bases, J lost 2 bases, and 6 bases stayed unmatched. CDR1 SEHNR and CDR2 FQNEAQ come from the germline V gene (reference sequence). The DNA for the CDR3 is TGTGCCAGCAGCAGGACTAGCGGGGGGGCCTCGCAAGAGACCCAGTACTTC. Translated, it gives CASSRTSGGASQETQYF.

To note about this clone: Other DNA sequences in this sample translate to the same CDR3. The J gene is TRBJ2-5, the V gene TRBV2, with 7 bases aligning to TRBD1. The ends lost 4 bases at V and 4 bases at J; junction bases unmatched: 0. CDR1 is SNHLY, CDR2 FYNNEI, per germline. This CDR3 has 12 residues. CDR3 sequence (DNA): TGTGCCAGCAGTGGACAGGGAGAGACCCAGTACTTC. It codes for CASSGQGETQYF.

CDR3 sequence: CASSLGGVGTEAFF. Here the CDR3 DNA reads TGTGCCAGCAGTTTAGGGGGCGTGGGGACTGAAGCTTTCTTT. V is TRBV27 and J is TRBJ1-1; perhaps TRBD1 as D (6 bases). Trimming left V 2 bases short and J 5 bases short, with 12 bases between. Germline values: CDR1 MNHEY, CDR2 SMNVEV (reference sequence). The CDR3 has 14 amino acids.

V usage is TRBV21-1 and J usage is TRBJ2-7; TRBD1 was called by the table and not checked on the DNA. TRBV21-1 is shown as a pseudogene. The CDR3 runs to 15 residues. The DNA of the CDR3 is TGTGCCAGCAGCGATGAGGAGGACAGGGCCTACGAGCAGTACTTC. Its translation is CASSDEEDRAYEQYF.